This T cell receptor (beta chain) derives from a study of human T cells and chemical hapten exposure (dated by TCRdb to 2020 to 2023). Broadly, across the study: Libraries were pooled for sequencing, and per-sample TCR yields varied mainly because of small differences in library volumes within the pool. Each blood RNA sample was used to sequence both TCR alpha and TCR beta chains. Peripheral blood TCR repertoire changes were tracked in vivo in alopecia patients during primary and secondary sensitization to the hapten diphenylcyclopropenone (DPC). Paper-wide results and their limitations: DPC sensitization did not change the number of TCRs with a frequency above 1 in 1000, and there was no evidence of changes in global repertoire structure. Repeated subsampling changed both the strength of the expansion versus patch-test correlation and the threshold at which the correlation became significant.

Library preparation employed RACE. This sample was sequenced with a NextSeq 500. During library preparation, unique molecular identifiers were attached to individual cDNA molecules so that TCRs could be counted quantitatively and reproducibly. Turning to the authors' computational methods: Samples had a median of 95,638 TCRs, with a range from roughly 23,224 to 750,000. V, J and CDR3 annotation of the TCR reads was performed with the Decombinator software suite. For the PS versus PT1 abundance plots, all samples were subsampled to the same number of TCRs (28,000). Expanded TCRs were defined as absent before sensitization and observed at least eight times at the 2-week time point. TCRdb redid the processing of the public reads, applying fastp at Q25 and MiXCR, and retained in-frame beta chains. Each entry is one CDR3 protein sequence, shown with its most common DNA and genes. TCRdb, not the original authors, processed these V and J calls. The sample data list tens of thousands of distinct CDR3 sequences, and 3.5% to 4.5% of these were observed just once. The ten largest make up 1.5% to 2% of the sample.

The CDR3 has 18 amino acids, counting the end cysteine and phenylalanine. Of all the DNA, just the CDR3 is kept, 54 bases in frame from base 1. CDR1 and CDR2, looked up from the germline V gene (reference sequence), are DFQATT and SNEGSKA. V is trimmed back by 6 bases and J by 2 bases, and the junction contains 15 bases that no gene match accounts for. Ten or more counts support this clonotype. The antigen it recognizes is unknown. No base-level quality is on record; no much larger clone is a single base apart. Interpreted using the paper, the time point label stands for: healthy volunteer bleed at 2 weeks. Total RNA was extracted from unfractionated whole blood collected in Tempus Blood RNA tubes. As TCR sequencing controls, a few healthy volunteers were used, with blood taken at day 0, 2 weeks and 6 weeks.

The receptor was derived from a female donor in good health. Some clones in this sample may be carry-over from other donors' samples. Specimen: whole blood. The rearranged segments are TRBV20-1 and TRBJ2-3; 12 central bases correspond to TRBD2. The CDR3 amino acid sequence is: CSALPIWLAGGPTDTQYF. The DNA sequence follows: TGCAGTGCGCTGCCTATATGGCTAGCGGGGGGGCCCACAGATACGCAGTATTTT.